This T cell receptor beta chain was obtained from a study of blood T cell repertoires in COVID-19. For the study at large: Sites in the United States, Italy and Spain provided acute and convalescent COVID-19 samples.

This table comes from immunoSEQ multiplex PCR, and its TCRdb copy is limited to in-frame clones, with some not included. Among about 120,000 clones listed, roughly 81% were seen once. Material for sequencing was peripheral blood. The TCR comes from a man aged 40-49 years with acute or convalescent COVID-19.

CDR3 region: CASSLGTGGGNQPQHF. DNA for the CDR3: TGTGCCAGCAGCCTCGGGACAGGGGGCGGCAATCAGCCCCAGCATTTT. This chain links TRBV7-9 with TRBJ1-5; 12 nucleotides align to TRBD1. The CDR3 totals 16 residues. V was clipped by 5 bases and J by 2 bases; unmatched bases: 4. The germline V gene has CDR1 SEHNR and CDR2 FQNEAQ (reference sequence). Based on the CDR3 plus reference TRBV7-9 and TRBJ1-5, the full variable domain is DTGVSQNPRHKITKRGQNVTFRCDPISEHNRLYWYRQTLGQGPEFLTYFQNEAQLEKSRLLSDRFSAERPKGSFSTLEIQRTEQGDSAMYLCASSLGTGGGNQPQHFGDGTRLSIL.